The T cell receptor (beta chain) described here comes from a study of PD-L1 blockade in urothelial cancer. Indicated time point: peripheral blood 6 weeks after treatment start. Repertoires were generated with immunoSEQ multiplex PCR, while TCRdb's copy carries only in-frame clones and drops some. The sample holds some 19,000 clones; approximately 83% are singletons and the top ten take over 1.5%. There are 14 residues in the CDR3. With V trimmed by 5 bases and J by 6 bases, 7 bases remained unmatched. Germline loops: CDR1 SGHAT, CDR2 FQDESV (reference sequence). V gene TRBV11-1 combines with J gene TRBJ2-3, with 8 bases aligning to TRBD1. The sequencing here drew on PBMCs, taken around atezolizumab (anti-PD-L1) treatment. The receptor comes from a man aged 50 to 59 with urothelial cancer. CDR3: CASSATGQVDTQYF. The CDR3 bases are TGTGCCAGCAGCGCAACGGGACAGGTGGATACGCAGTATTTT.